This T cell receptor (beta chain) was captured in a study of cytomegalovirus exposure and HLA in healthy donors. Germline V gives CDR1 MGHRA, CDR2 YSYEKL. V lost 2 bases and J 7 bases, leaving 17 bases between the germline ends. CDR3 length equals 15 residues. Profiled with immunoSEQ multiplex PCR; TCRdb holds only in-frame clones, not every one. The sample holds about 160,000 clones, roughly 89% seen once. The material sequenced was PBMCs. This sequence joins TRBV4-1 and TRBJ1-1; D possibly corresponds to TRBD1 (6 bases). The receptor was isolated from a young man in good health and CMV-seropositive. The CDR3 coding sequence is TGCGCCAGCAGCCAAATCCCCCAGGGGAGATTTGAAGCTTTCTTT. Translating it yields CASSQIPQGRFEAFF.